Presented here are 25 T cell receptor beta chains from one specimen sequenced in a study of Ad26.COV2.S vaccination and SARS-CoV-2 variants. The assay was immunoSEQ multiplex PCR, and TCRdb's table has in-frame clones only and misses some. The data contain around 300,000 clones, about 87% of them singletons. Treatment of the sample: about 20 received Ad26.COV2.S at low or high dose, single or two shots; 5 received placebo; per-sample allocation not given. Each sample was drawn 63 days after the first injection (of vaccine or placebo). Sequencing was performed on peripheral blood, taken in a trial of Ad26.COV2.S vaccine versus placebo. The receptors come from a person aged 18 to 65 who received the Ad26.COV2.S COVID-19 vaccine or a placebo.

The chain combines TRBV6-5 with TRBJ1-1, with 7 bases aligning to TRBD1. Germline CDR1 and CDR2: MNHEY and SVGAGI. The V and J ends lost 6 bases and 5 bases, in that order; junction bases with no gene match: 12. The CDR3 is 15 residues long. In DNA, the CDR3 is TGTGCCAGCAGCCTCGAGGCGAGGGGGCTAACTGAAGCTTTCTTT. It yields the protein CASSLEARGLTEAFF.

The chain joins TRBV7-2 to TRBJ1-1; D possibly corresponds to TRBD1 (5 bases). The CDR3 totals 14 residues. Trimming pared 7 bases from V and 5 bases from J, leaving 17 bases between. Germline V gene sequence: CDR1 SGHTA, CDR2 FQGNSA. This CDR3 is CASMQRGLGTEAFF. The CDR3, as DNA: TGTGCCAGCATGCAAAGGGGTTTGGGGACTGAAGCTTTCTTT. The variable domain in full, completed from reference TRBV7-2 and TRBJ1-1, reads GAGVSQSPSNKVTEKGKDVELRCDPISGHTALYWYRQSLGQGLEFLIYFQGNSAPDKSGLPSDRFSAERTGGSVSTLTIQRTQQEDSAVYLCASMQRGLGTEAFFGQGTRLTVV.

This chain connects TRBV7-9 to TRBJ2-1; no clear D gene. V dropped 1 base and J dropped 8 bases, with 3 bases sitting between them. The length of the CDR3 is 11 residues. From germline, CDR1 is SEHNR and CDR2 FQNEAQ (reference sequence). The CDR3 bases are TGTGCCAGCAGCTTAGTCGATGAGCAGTTCTTC. As protein: CASSLVDEQFF.

This sequence joins TRBV9 and TRBJ2-5; TRBD1 is a possible D gene (7 bases). CDR1 is SGDLS, CDR2 YYNGEE, per germline. The CDR3 loop spans 15 amino acids. Trimming pared 4 bases from V and 4 bases from J, leaving 17 bases between. CDR3 residues: CASSTEGALRETQYF. The CDR3 DNA reads TGTGCCAGCAGCACGGAGGGGGCGCTTAGAGAGACCCAGTACTTC.

The chain recombines TRBV13 with TRBJ2-3; D not resolved. The CDR3 contains 14 residues. Germline loops: CDR1 PRHDT, CDR2 FYEKMQ (reference sequence). The V end lost 5 bases, the J end lost 2 bases, and 11 bases lay between the germline ends. The CDR3 DNA reads as TGTGCCAGCAGCACGACCCCAAACACAGATACGCAGTATTTT. Translation: CASSTTPNTDTQYF.

This chain connects TRBV12-3 or TRBV12-4 to TRBJ1-1, with D hard to call. Trimming shortened V by 4 bases and J by 8 bases, and 14 bases separated the two germline ends. This CDR3 region has 13 residues. The CDR3 protein is CASSSPVLPEAFF. Here the CDR3 DNA reads TGTGCCAGCAGTTCCCCCGTCCTACCGGAAGCTTTCTTT.

J is TRBJ2-3 and V is TRBV30; the match to TRBD2 covers 8 bases. Germline CDR1 and CDR2: GTSNPN and SVGIG (reference sequence). CDR3 length: 16 residues. Germline trimming cut 2 bases from V and 0 bases from J; bases unmatched to any gene: 7. This CDR3 is CAWSSSGSSSTDTQYF. CDR3 nucleotide sequence: TGTGCCTGGAGTTCTAGCGGGTCCTCTAGCACAGATACGCAGTATTTT.

V usage is TRBV29-1 and J usage is TRBJ1-1; D unclear. Trimming took 4 bases from V and 1 from J, leaving 7 bases between them. Germline V gene sequence: CDR1 SQVTM, CDR2 ANQGSEA. The CDR3 is 12 amino acids. The CDR3 loop is CSVVGPNTEAFF. The CDR3 nucleotides are TGCAGCGTTGTCGGGCCGAACACTGAAGCTTTCTTT.

The chain joins TRBV7-2 to TRBJ1-2, with D uncertain. The CDR3 spans 13 residues. Looked up from germline, CDR1 is SGHTA and CDR2 is FQGNSA. Between the trimmed V and J ends, which lost 6 bases and 0 bases, there was a span of 8 bases. The CDR3 DNA reads as TGTGCCAGCAGTCCCGACACTAACTATGGCTACACCTTC. This translates into CASSPDTNYGYTF.

The chain couples TRBV11-2 to TRBJ2-2; D uncertain. The CDR3 totals 15 residues. CDR1 and CDR2 from the germline V gene are SGHAT and FQNNGV. V lost 0 bases, J lost 0 bases, and 5 bases lay in between. CDR3 DNA sequence: TGTGCCAGCAGCTTAGATGCAGCGAACACCGGGGAGCTGTTTTTT. Encoded protein: CASSLDAANTGELFF.

V gene TRBV4-1 combines with J gene TRBJ2-5; D gene uncertain. The CDR3 is 14 amino acids. V was shortened by 0 bases and J by 5 bases, with 10 bases between the two germline ends. Germline V gene lookup returns CDR1 MGHRA and CDR2 YSYEKL. In DNA form, the CDR3 reads TGCGCCAGCAGCCAAGATTGGCTGTCTGAGACCCAGTACTTC. Translation gives CASSQDWLSETQYF.

The J gene is TRBJ2-2, the V gene TRBV5-1; D is unclear. Germline V gene sequence: CDR1 SGHRS, CDR2 YFSETQ. The CDR3 is 12 residues long. The V and J ends lost 6 bases and 4 bases respectively, with 7 bases between them. The CDR3 nucleotides are TGCGCCAGCAATCGCCGCACCGGGGAGCTGTTTTTT. It specifies CASNRRTGELFF.

CDR3 nucleotide sequence: TGCGCCAGCAGCCAAGGAACGATTCAGGGGGCTTGGCACACCTTC. Its translation is CASSQGTIQGAWHTF. This chain connects TRBV4-3 to TRBJ1-2, with 8 bases identical to TRBD1. Unmatched junction bases numbered 13, after V lost 1 base and J lost 12 bases. Germline V lookup: CDR1 LGHNA, CDR2 YSLEER. The CDR3 sequence is 15 residues long.

The V and J genes are TRBV2 and TRBJ2-7; D ambiguous. Germline V gene data show CDR1 as SNHLY and CDR2 as FYNNEI. The germline V and J ends were trimmed by 2 bases and 5 bases, with 13 bases remaining between them. This CDR3 comprises 14 residues. CDR3 amino acids: CASSELFGSNEQYF. CDR3 bases: TGTGCCAGCAGTGAACTTTTCGGCTCTAACGAGCAGTACTTC.

The CDR3 region has the DNA TGTGCCAGCAGCCAAACAGGAGGGAGCTTGGAAGGCTACACCTTC. Its translation is CASSQTGGSLEGYTF. This chain links TRBV3-1 (or the pseudogene TRBV3-2) with TRBJ1-2, with D possibly TRBD1 on 5 matching bases. The CDR3 sequence is 15 residues long. The V gene lost 2 bases and the J gene lost 8 bases, with 18 bases spanning the gap. CDR1 is LGHDT and CDR2 is YNNKEL in the germline V gene (reference sequence).

The rearrangement links TRBV5-4 to TRBJ2-1; D not certain. The CDR3 has 16 residues. Between the trimmed V and J ends, which lost 4 bases and 2 bases, there was a span of 16 bases. CDR1 SGHNT and CDR2 YYREEE come from the germline V gene (reference sequence). Here the CDR3 reads CASSPDPSGPYNEQFF. As DNA, the CDR3 is TGTGCCAGCAGCCCAGACCCCTCTGGGCCCTACAATGAGCAGTTCTTC.

This chain links TRBV6-5 with TRBJ2-5; tentatively, D is TRBD2 (5 bases). The V gene lost 7 bases and the J gene lost 1 base, with 13 bases spanning the gap. Germline assignment: CDR1 MNHEY and CDR2 SVGAGI. The CDR3 length is 14 residues. The CDR3 nucleotides are TGTGCCAGCACCACGGGGTCTACCCAAGAGACCCAGTACTTC. Translated: CASTTGSTQETQYF.

This sequence joins TRBV18 and TRBJ1-2, with D possibly being TRBD1 (6 bases). This CDR3 is built from 15 residues. Germline V lookup: CDR1 KGHSH, CDR2 LQKENI. Trimming left V 3 bases short and J 4 bases short, with 15 bases between. This CDR3 reads CASSPPNRDTYGYTF. The CDR3 DNA sequence: TGTGCCAGCTCACCTCCTAACAGGGACACCTATGGCTACACCTTC.

V usage is TRBV18 and J usage is TRBJ2-1; tentatively, D is TRBD1 (5 bases). Trimming stripped 8 bases from V and 5 bases from J, with 13 bases between. CDR1 KGHSH and CDR2 LQKENI come from the germline V gene. This CDR3 spans 13 amino acids. CDR3: CASQRDRDNEQFF. In nucleotides, the CDR3 is TGTGCCAGCCAACGCGACAGAGACAATGAGCAGTTCTTC.

This clone has more than one count but fewer than ten. The chain joins TRBV18 to TRBJ1-2, with D unclear. Trimming stripped 0 bases from V and 7 bases from J, with 12 bases between. Germline CDR1 is KGHSH and CDR2 is LQKENI. The length of the CDR3 is 14 residues. CDR3 sequence reads: CASSPPEKTVGYTF. Written as DNA, the CDR3 is TGTGCCAGCTCACCACCGGAAAAGACGGTTGGCTACACCTTC. The full variable domain, rest sourced from reference TRBV18 and TRBJ1-2, is NAGVMQNPRHLVRRRGQEARLRCSPMKGHSHVYWYRQLPEEGLKFMVYLQKENIIDESGMPKERFSAEFPKEGPSILRIQQVVRGDSAAYFCASSPPEKTVGYTFGSGTRLTVV.

This chain joins TRBV30 and TRBJ2-5; D not certain. Trimming removed 3 bases at V and 2 bases at J, with 7 bases between. CDR1 GTSNPN and CDR2 SVGIG come from the germline V gene (reference sequence). This CDR3 spans 12 amino acids. The CDR3 DNA reads as TGTGCCTGGAGCTCAAATCAAGAGACCCAGTACTTC. It yields the protein CAWSSNQETQYF. The variable domain in full, with the rest retrieved from reference TRBV30 and TRBJ2-5, is SQTIHQWPATLVQPVGSPLSLECTVEGTSNPNLYWYRQAAGRGLQLLFYSVGIGQISSEVPQNLSASRPQDRQFILSSKKLLLSDSGFYLCAWSSNQETQYFGPGTRLLVL.

The chain combines TRBV2 with TRBJ2-7; no clear D. Trimming stripped 3 bases from V and 0 bases from J, with 6 bases between. Germline values: CDR1 SNHLY, CDR2 FYNNEI. The CDR3 loop spans 13 amino acids. The CDR3 bases are TGTGCCAGCAGTGATGGCCTCTCCTACGAGCAGTACTTC. This codes for CASSDGLSYEQYF.

The gene calls are TRBV7-8 and TRBJ2-1; D might be TRBD2 (6 bases). V shed 6 bases and J shed 4 bases, with 16 bases lying between them. This CDR3 contains 15 residues. Germline V gives CDR1 SGHVS, CDR2 FQNEAQ. The chain's CDR3 is CASRTGLDEYNEQFF. In DNA form, the CDR3 reads TGTGCCAGCAGAACGGGACTGGACGAGTACAATGAGCAGTTCTTC.

The sample holds one count of this clone. This CDR3 is also generated by other DNA sequences in the sample. This CDR3 is CASSQGRGGNQPQHF. DNA for the CDR3: TGTGCCAGCAGCCAAGGACGGGGGGGGAATCAGCCCCAGCATTTT. The chain has TRBV3-1 (or the pseudogene TRBV3-2) and TRBJ1-5; possibly TRBD1 for D (5 bases). The CDR3 covers 15 residues. CDR1 and CDR2 (germline): LGHDT, YNNKEL (reference sequence). The V end lost 1 base, the J end lost 4 bases, and 11 bases lay between the germline ends.

V gene TRBV5-6 combines with J gene TRBJ2-5, with D possibly called TRBD1 or TRBD2 (6 bases each). The CDR3 is 15 residues long. The V end was cut by 5 bases, the J end by 3 bases, with 17 bases between. Looked up from germline, CDR1 is SGHDT and CDR2 is YYEEEE. In DNA, the CDR3 is TGTGCCAGCAGTGCCTTCTGGGGGGCAAAAGAGACCCAGTACTTC. Protein sequence: CASSAFWGAKETQYF.